These 19 T cell receptor beta chains were sequenced from one sample in a study of T-cell reconstitution after alpha-beta-depleted transplantation in children. Unique molecular identifiers were incorporated into the prepared TCRbeta library. TCRdb re-analysed the PCR reads in MiXCR, keeping a single row per CDR3 protein. The repertoire consists of approximately 640,000 distinct CDR3 sequences, with roughly 17% occurring once and the leading ten covering under 1.2%. The sequencing here drew on PBMCs from the stem cell graft donor, taken from the stem cell graft. The receptors were sampled from a human donor who donated a stem cell graft to a child with acute myeloid leukemia.

This clonotype was seen many times. The J gene is TRBJ2-2, the V gene TRBV20-1, with D tentatively TRBD2 (6 bases). Trimming removed 6 bases at V and 0 bases at J, with 14 bases between. Germline lookup yields CDR1 DFQATT and CDR2 SNEGSKA (reference sequence). The CDR3 spans 15 residues. CDR3 residues: CSAQRSGANTGELFF. The CDR3 DNA follows: TGCAGTGCCCAGCGATCGGGGGCGAACACCGGGGAGCTGTTTTTT.

Only a few counts were recorded for this clonotype. The chain links TRBV4-1 to TRBJ2-1; D ambiguous. CDR1 is MGHRA, CDR2 YSYEKL, per germline. V gave up 1 base and J gave up 7 bases, with 5 bases separating them. The CDR3 has 12 amino acids. The CDR3 DNA follows: TGCGCCAGCAGCCAAGTAACGAATGAGCAGTTCTTC. As protein: CASSQVTNEQFF.

Ten or more counts support this clonotype. The J gene is TRBJ1-1, the V gene TRBV7-2, with a weak D call TRBD1 (5 bases). This CDR3 is 14 amino acids long. Germline CDR1 reads SGHTA; CDR2 reads FQGNSA. The V end was cut by 1 base, the J end by 4 bases, with 10 bases between. The CDR3 nucleotides read TGTGCCAGCAGCTTAGGCCAGGGTTTCACTGAAGCTTTCTTT. Amino acids: CASSLGQGFTEAFF.

The V and J genes are TRBV20-1 and TRBJ2-1, with TRBD2 identical over 8 bases. The V gene end was trimmed by 2 bases and the J gene end by 9 bases; junction bases not matched to a gene: 12. This CDR3 comprises 15 residues. CDR1 and CDR2 (germline): DFQATT, SNEGSKA (reference sequence). CDR3 nucleotides: TGCAGTGCTAGACCGCGGGGGGCCCTCATAAGTGAGCAGTTCTTC. Its translation is CSARPRGALISEQFF.

This clonotype was observed a few times. V usage is TRBV7-9 and J usage is TRBJ2-1, with D tentatively TRBD1 (6 bases). Germline CDR1 reads SEHNR; CDR2 reads FQNEAQ (reference sequence). The CDR3 covers 15 residues. Deletions cut 8 bases from V and 6 bases from J, with 20 bases between. The CDR3 bases are TGTGCCAGCGCGACCCTGACAGGAGGCCCCAATGAGCAGTTCTTC. Residues: CASATLTGGPNEQFF.

The sample holds many counts of this clonotype. The gene calls are TRBV6-1 and TRBJ2-3; TRBD2 aligns across 11 bases. The CDR3 runs to 16 residues. Losses at the gene ends were 7 bases for V and 6 bases for J; bases not matched to a gene: 12. Germline V lookup: CDR1 MNHNS, CDR2 SASEGT. CDR3 nucleotides: TGTGCCAGCACCAGATATAGCGGGGGGGCAGGCGATACGCAGTATTTT. Protein product: CASTRYSGGAGDTQYF.

This clonotype has only a few counts. V gene TRBV20-1 combines with J gene TRBJ1-3; D not resolved. The V end lost 2 bases, the J end lost 4 bases, and 9 bases lay between the germline ends. This CDR3 region has 13 residues. Germline V gene sequence: CDR1 DFQATT, CDR2 SNEGSKA (reference sequence). Here the CDR3 DNA reads TGCAGTGCTAGAAGCGGGAGGGGAAACACCATATATTTT. It encodes CSARSGRGNTIYF.

On this clonotype itself: A much larger clone sits a single nucleotide away, making a read error possible. The CDR3 region is CASSLTDGGDTEYF. In DNA form, the CDR3 reads TGCGCCAGCAGCTTGACGGACGGGGGGGATACGGAGTATTTT. The V gene is TRBV5-1, the J gene TRBJ2-3; 8 nucleotides agree with TRBD2. The CDR3 is made up of 14 amino acids. Germline lookup yields CDR1 SGHRS and CDR2 YFSETQ.

In its sample, this clonotype was seen many times. The J gene is TRBJ1-1, the V gene TRBV5-1, with D possibly matching TRBD1 (5 bases). Between the trimmed V and J ends, which lost 0 bases and 6 bases, there was a span of 15 bases. Per germline, CDR1 SGHRS and CDR2 YFSETQ. The CDR3 consists of 15 residues. The CDR3 DNA reads TGCGCCAGCAGCTTGGCTACAGGTCGAGAGGCTGAAGCTTTCTTT. Encoded protein: CASSLATGREAEAFF.

This clonotype was counted many times. The rearrangement links TRBV29-1 to TRBJ2-5; weak D call: TRBD1 (5 bases). Trimming took 6 bases from V and 5 from J, leaving 19 bases between them. Germline CDR1 is SQVTM and CDR2 is ANQGSEA. The CDR3 is made up of 14 amino acids. The CDR3 nucleotides are TGCAGCGTATTCCTCCTGGGGCAGTGGGAGACCCAGTACTTC. Its translation: CSVFLLGQWETQYF.

This clonotype was observed at least ten times. The rearrangement joins TRBV29-1 to TRBJ2-2; no definite D call. This CDR3 spans 12 amino acids. V was pared by 2 bases and J by 5 bases, with 6 bases between. Germline loops: CDR1 SQVTM, CDR2 ANQGSEA. CDR3 amino acids: CSVERQTGELFF. The CDR3 coding sequence is TGCAGCGTTGAAAGGCAGACCGGGGAGCTGTTTTTT.

V usage is TRBV4-1 and J usage is TRBJ1-1; D not resolved. The CDR3 is 15 residues long. V was trimmed by 1 base and J by 0 bases, leaving 9 bases between them. Germline V CDR1 and CDR2: MGHRA, YSYEKL. CDR3 residues: CASSQGVSVNTEAFF. The CDR3 nucleotides are TGCGCCAGCAGCCAAGGCGTCAGCGTGAACACTGAAGCTTTCTTT.

This clonotype has more than one count but fewer than ten. The chain combines TRBV7-2 with TRBJ2-7; D perhaps matches TRBD1 (5 bases). The CDR3 is 15 residues long. Trimming took off 1 base at V and 3 bases at J, with 13 bases between the two ends. Germline V lookup: CDR1 SGHTA, CDR2 FQGNSA. CDR3 loop: CASSLEGRPYYEQYF. DNA of the CDR3: TGTGCCAGCAGCTTAGAGGGGCGGCCTTACTACGAGCAGTACTTC.

The chain is built from TRBV20-1 and TRBJ2-3; TRBD1 matches 9 bases. Germline V CDR1 and CDR2: DFQATT, SNEGSKA (reference sequence). The CDR3 consists of 15 residues. The ends lost 6 bases at V and 4 bases at J; junction bases unmatched: 11. The CDR3 nucleotides are TGCAGTGCGGTCCCGGGACAGGGCGAGTCAGATACGCAGTATTTT. Protein product: CSAVPGQGESDTQYF.

There are many counts of this clonotype. This chain uses TRBV29-1 with TRBJ2-2; 8 bases are shared with TRBD1. Germline V CDR1 and CDR2: SQVTM, ANQGSEA. CDR3 length: 12 amino acids. V was pared by 7 bases and J by 6 bases, with 4 bases of the junction left unmatched. Here the CDR3 reads CSAQGASGELFF. The CDR3 nucleotides read TGCAGCGCTCAGGGGGCCTCCGGGGAGCTGTTTTTT.

The V call is TRBV7-2, the J call TRBJ2-5; D remains ambiguous. Germline CDR1 and CDR2: SGHTA and FQGNSA. Trimming cost V 1 base and J 3 bases, with 9 bases left between them. This CDR3 has 14 residues. CDR3 nucleotide sequence: TGTGCCAGCAGCTTAGTTGCCCTAGAAGAGACCCAGTACTTC. Translating gives CASSLVALEETQYF.

This clonotype has ten or more counts. CDR3 sequence reads: CATSKRDGRIEAFF. The CDR3 DNA reads TGTGCCACCAGCAAAAGGGACGGACGAATTGAAGCTTTCTTT. V and J are TRBV15 and TRBJ1-1; a possible D gene is TRBD1 (5 bases). Deletions cut 4 bases from V and 7 bases from J, with 16 bases between. Germline V gives CDR1 LNHNV, CDR2 YYDKDF (reference sequence). This CDR3 has 14 amino acids.

This clonotype was seen more than once but under ten times. The chain couples TRBV12-3 or TRBV12-4 to TRBJ2-7; 7 nucleotides agree with TRBD1. The CDR3 has 14 amino acids. The V and J ends lost 6 bases and 2 bases, in that order; junction bases with no gene match: 7. Written as DNA, the CDR3 is TGTGCCAGCAGCATCCGGGACAGCACCTACGAGCAGTACTTC. Protein sequence: CASSIRDSTYEQYF.

This clonotype was recorded many times. The CDR3 reads CSVGRAGGLGNTIYF. CDR3 sequence (DNA): TGCAGCGTTGGGAGGGCCGGGGGGCTCGGAAACACCATATATTTT. The chain has TRBV29-1 and TRBJ1-3; TRBD1 is a possible D gene (6 bases). CDR1 and CDR2 from the germline V gene are SQVTM and ANQGSEA. This CDR3 is built from 15 residues. Trimming shortened V by 4 bases and J by 4 bases, and 17 bases separated the two germline ends.